This TCR beta chain appears in the sequencing data of a study of human T cells and chemical hapten exposure (dated by TCRdb to about 2021). Describing the broader study: For sensitization, 2% DPC in acetone was applied to a 2 cm by 2 cm area of upper inner arm skin. Weekly therapeutic DPC doses were additionally applied to the scalp of patients throughout the roughly 25-week study period. Patch testing was performed on the upper back with Finn chambers containing 0.01% DPC, and the patch tests were scored after 6 days according to International Contact Dermatitis Research Group standards. The patient cohort, mostly female, included alopecia areata with under or over 50% scalp involvement, alopecia totalis and alopecia universalis. The libraries were sequenced as a pool, and the TCR yield per sample differed mostly because of small variations in library volumes within the pool. In alopecia patients, the study followed how the peripheral blood TCR repertoire changed in vivo over primary and secondary sensitization to diphenylcyclopropenone (DPC), a hapten. Patient blood was sampled pre-sensitization (week 0) and at 2, 6 and about 24 weeks after DPC sensitization. For TCR sequencing, blood came from 25 to 35 alopecia patients at anywhere from one to four time points (pre-sensitization, 2, 6 and 24 weeks). The study at large found these results: After repeated subsampling, changes were observed in the strength of the expansion versus patch-test correlation and in the threshold at which the correlation became significant. Compared with pre-sensitization or healthy control sets, expanded TCRs formed significantly more large CDR3 similarity clusters, which is consistent with antigen-driven responses. No change with DPC sensitization was found in the number of TCRs above 1 in 1000 frequency, and no evidence of global repertoire structure alterations was found. Because every patient had alopecia, a presumed autoimmune disease, the patients' immune response might differ from that of healthy individuals. A positive correlation was found between the number of PT1 expanded TCRs and patch test score, with significance reached at thresholds 8, 16 and 32 but not 4.

The time point label, as the study defines it: pre-sensitization, week 0. What this sample's treatment or condition label stands for: therapeutic diphenylcyclopropenone sensitization with weekly scalp DPC. At every patch-test visit, the blood draw took place before the patch test was put on. Patients were considered eligible if aged 18 to 70, diagnosed with alopecia and deemed suitable for DPC therapy, and patients were excluded if pregnant. Total RNA was isolated from unfractionated whole blood collected in Tempus Blood RNA tubes. This clonotype was counted ten times or more. Its antigen specificity is not known. Base qualities were left out, and no much larger clone turns up one base away. Clipping removes 5 bases from V and 8 bases from J, with 8 as the unmatched junction base count. Its CDR3 holds 14 amino acids, cysteine through phenylalanine. Just CDR3 DNA is preserved here, 42 bases in frame from base 1. The germline V gene supplies CDR1 SGHVS and CDR2 FNYEAQ.

Libraries came from RACE. Sequencer: NextSeq 500. During library preparation, unique molecular identifiers were attached to individual cDNA molecules so that TCRs could be counted quantitatively and reproducibly. Each blood RNA sample was used to sequence both TCR alpha and TCR beta chains. On the study's bioinformatics: A median of about 100,000 TCRs per sample was observed, with a range of about 20,000 to 750,000. V, J and CDR3 annotation of the TCR reads was performed with the Decombinator software suite. To make PS versus PT1 abundance plots, every sample was subsampled to the same number of TCRs (28,000). TCRs were defined as expanded if absent before sensitization and observed at least eight times at the 2-week time point. TCRdb applied fastp at Q25 and MiXCR to the public reads, then kept only in-frame beta chains. Rows merge per CDR3 protein into single entries with the most common DNA and genes. What appears here as the V and J calls and clone size reflects TCRdb's work, not the paper's. Here the sample has roughly 100,000 distinct CDR3 sequences; under 14% occur a single time. 2.5% to 4% of the sample goes to the ten largest clones.

The chain couples TRBV7-6 to TRBJ2-2; 7 bases in the middle match TRBD1. The TCR sequence derives from a woman aged 55-69 years with alopecia areata. Some clones in this sample may be carry-over from other donors' samples. The specimen comprised whole blood, sampled in connection with sensitization to the hapten diphenylcyclopropenone (DPC). The nucleotides read TGTGCCAGCAGCCCTAGAAGACAGGGTGGGGAGCTGTTTTTT. Its amino acids are CASSPRRQGGELFF.